Listed below are T cell receptor beta chains from one sample, sequenced in a study of beta chain features in type 1 diabetes. Profiling relied on immunoSEQ multiplex PCR, and the TCRdb table lists in-frame clones only, not all of them. The data show more than 100,000 clones, with about 17% seen just once and less than 3% held by the top ten. The sequenced sample consisted of central memory CD4+ T cells from blood. Receptors originate from a man younger than 45 with type 1 diabetes. The CDR3 runs from the conserved cysteine through the conserved F or W. Each record gives: clone size, J gene, V gene, CDR3 protein. Expanded clones get a size class; other rows say once, few or many, or leave the size out.

.,TRBJ1-2,TRBV2,CASRDDYHYGYTF
few,TRBJ2-1,TRBV19,CASSGLGQGYNEQFF
.,TRBJ2-3,TRBV2,CATGLATDTQYF
.,TRBJ1-5,TRBV30,CAWSSGENQPQHF
.,TRBJ1-3,TRBV7-2,CASSPVSRGPGNTIYF
few,TRBJ2-3,TRBV6-5,CASSRQGITDTQYF
few,TRBJ2-3,TRBV5-4,CASSQRASGGGADTQYF
.,TRBJ1-3,TRBV6-5,CASSLDRTGNTIYF
few,TRBJ2-7,TRBV7-2,CASSLAASGVSF
.,TRBJ1-3,TRBV29-1,CSVETGNTIYF
.,TRBJ2-3,TRBV19,CASAGTGTTDTQYF
.,TRBJ1-2,TRBV30,CAWMGGGGYTF
.,TRBJ2-7,TRBV29-1,CSVEDTQGHPYEQYF
.,TRBJ2-7,TRBV10-3,CATATRGLYEQYF
few,TRBJ2-7,TRBV5-1,CASSFGTGTYEQYF
few,TRBJ2-1,TRBV5-6,CASLRGTHYNEQFF
few,TRBJ2-1,TRBV2,CASSVQVKCVF
.,TRBJ1-6,TRBV9,CASSVAMRAAYGSPLHF
.,TRBJ1-4,TRBV28,CASSPQGAVGEKLFF
.,TRBJ2-3,TRBV9,CASTQVSSTDTQYF
.,TRBJ2-1,TRBV4-3,CASSQGTGEQFF
.,TRBJ2-5,TRBV7-2,CASSLDETGVRETQYF
.,TRBJ2-1,TRBV4-3,CASSLTSGLYNEQFF
few,TRBJ1-2,TRBV19,CASSILTGGQANYGYTF
.,TRBJ2-6,TRBV5-1,CASSYSGGHSGANVLTF
.,TRBJ2-6,TRBV25-1,CASSDPVSGANVLTF
.,TRBJ2-1,TRBV18,CASSPPGLVYEQFF
.,TRBJ2-7,TRBV2,CASSEARGMGYEQYF
few,TRBJ2-4,TRBV30,CASGTGEVDIQYF
.,TRBJ2-5,TRBV11-2,CASSAGQGSETQYF
few,TRBJ2-7,TRBV9,CASSVALARTHEQYF
.,TRBJ1-2,TRBV27,CATATSNYGYTF
.,TRBJ2-7,TRBV29-1,CSVGGGASYEQYF
few,TRBJ2-6,TRBV7-8,CASSLRGTGANVLTF
few,TRBJ1-2,TRBV10-3,CAISVSSGLNLNGYTF
.,TRBJ2-7,TRBV6-1,CASSEGGGEQYF
.,TRBJ2-5,TRBV5-6,CASSLEVGHQETQYF
few,TRBJ1-4,TRBV29-1,CSVEDRQRLGLFF
.,TRBJ2-3,TRBV5-1,CASSPGSATDTQYF
few,TRBJ1-5,TRBV28,CASFLGGQRNQPQHF
few,TRBJ2-7,TRBV19,CASSPTGGNAYEQYF